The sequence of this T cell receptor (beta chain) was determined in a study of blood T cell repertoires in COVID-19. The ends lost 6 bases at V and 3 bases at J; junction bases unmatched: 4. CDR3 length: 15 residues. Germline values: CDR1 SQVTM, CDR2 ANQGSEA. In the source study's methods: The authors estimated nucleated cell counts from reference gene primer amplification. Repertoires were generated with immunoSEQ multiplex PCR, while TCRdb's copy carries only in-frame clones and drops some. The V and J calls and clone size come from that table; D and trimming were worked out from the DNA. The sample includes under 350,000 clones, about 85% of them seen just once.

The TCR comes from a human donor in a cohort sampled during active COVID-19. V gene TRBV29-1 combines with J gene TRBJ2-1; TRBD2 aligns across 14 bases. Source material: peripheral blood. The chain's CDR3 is CSVGTSGSIYNEQFF. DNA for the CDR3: TGCAGCGTGGGGACTAGCGGGAGCATCTACAATGAGCAGTTCTTC.